This entry lists 29 T cell receptor beta chains sequenced from one sample in a study of a mutant IDH1 vaccine in newly diagnosed glioma. Sequenced by immunoSEQ multiplex PCR; TCRdb stores in-frame clones only, minus some. The sample has 40,000 to 50,000 clones; 80% to 90% are singletons. Time point noted: week 5, during vaccination. It was 300 ug of mutant IDH1 20-mer peptide that made up each vaccine dose, given with topical imiquimod. Their target antigens are unknown. The source was PBMCs, collected from a glioma patient whose treatment included an IDH1 peptide vaccine. Receptor source: a man aged 40-55 years with glioma.

J is TRBJ2-7 and V is TRBV15, with 11 bases identical to TRBD2. CDR3 length: 15 residues. V dropped 5 bases and J dropped 9; count of bases not matched to a gene: 12. Germline V lookup: CDR1 LNHNV, CDR2 YYDKDF (reference sequence). As DNA, the CDR3 is TGTGCCACCAGCGGTTCACTAGCGGGAGAGATACGGCAGTACTTC. It is translated as CATSGSLAGEIRQYF.

The chain has TRBV13 and TRBJ1-1, with TRBD1 matching over 9 bases. This CDR3 contains 16 residues. Germline trimming cut 5 bases from V and 1 base from J; bases unmatched to any gene: 8. CDR1 is PRHDT and CDR2 is FYEKMQ in the germline V gene (reference sequence). Here the CDR3 reads CASSHRDRAQNTEAFF. For the CDR3, the DNA is TGTGCCAGCAGCCACCGGGACAGGGCACAGAACACTGAAGCTTTCTTT.

This sequence joins TRBV7-3 and TRBJ2-2, with D maybe TRBD2 (5 bases). This CDR3 has 20 residues. Trimming took 1 base from V and 1 from J, leaving 22 bases between them. From germline, CDR1 is SGHTA and CDR2 FQGTGA. CDR3 sequence reads: CASSLIGGGGPGRNTGELFF. In DNA form, the CDR3 reads TGTGCCAGCAGCTTAATCGGTGGCGGAGGTCCTGGTAGGAACACCGGGGAGCTGTTTTTT.

CDR3 in amino acids: CASSVGYREQFF. The CDR3 DNA sequence: TGTGCCAGCAGTGTTGGTTACCGTGAGCAGTTCTTC. The chain employs TRBV2 and TRBJ2-1; D is uncertain. Germline CDR1 is SNHLY and CDR2 is FYNNEI. V was pared by 4 bases and J by 9 bases, with 10 bases between. The CDR3 is 12 amino acids.

The chain employs TRBV5-1 and TRBJ2-7, with D possibly TRBD2 on 5 matching bases. Trimming took off 1 base at V and 4 bases at J, with 12 bases between the two ends. CDR3 length: 14 amino acids. Germline V CDR1 and CDR2: SGHRS, YFSETQ. As DNA, the CDR3 is TGCGCCAGCAGCTTGAAGAGCGGACCGTACGAGCAGTACTTC. This sequence encodes CASSLKSGPYEQYF.

The chain is built from TRBV7-8 and TRBJ2-7; TRBD1 matches 8 bases. V trimming: 6 bases; J trimming: 0 bases; junction bases outside the gene matches: 4. Germline loops: CDR1 SGHVS, CDR2 FQNEAQ. There are 14 residues in the CDR3. The CDR3 loop is CASRRTGSSYEQYF. The CDR3 bases are TGTGCCAGCAGACGGACAGGGTCCTCCTACGAGCAGTACTTC.

A few counts support this clone. The rearrangement joins TRBV4-2 to TRBJ1-1, with 7 bases lining up with TRBD1. V trimming: 2 bases; J trimming: 2 bases; junction bases outside the gene matches: 5. CDR1 is LGHNA and CDR2 is YNFKEQ in the germline V gene. This CDR3 is built from 15 residues. CDR3 sequence (DNA): TGTGCCAGCAGCCAACAGGGGGACCTAAACACTGAAGCTTTCTTT. Translated: CASSQQGDLNTEAFF.

This clone was counted only a few times. V and J are TRBV20-1 and TRBJ1-5; no reliable D call. Germline V lookup: CDR1 DFQATT, CDR2 SNEGSKA (reference sequence). Trimming left V 4 bases short and J 9 bases short, with 10 bases between. CDR3 length: 11 amino acids. CDR3 nucleotides: TGCAGTGCTACCAACGAAGGGCCCCAGCATTTT. It encodes CSATNEGPQHF.

The chain recombines TRBV9 with TRBJ1-4; TRBD1 might be the D (6 bases). V was cut by 3 bases and J by 7 bases, with 16 bases left in between. Germline lookup yields CDR1 SGDLS and CDR2 YYNGEE. The CDR3 runs 15 residues. The CDR3 nucleotides are TGTGCCAGCAGCGGCGGATGGGGGCGCGCTGAAAAACTGTTTTTT. It is translated as CASSGGWGRAEKLFF.

The chain recombines TRBV9 with TRBJ2-3, with D possibly matching TRBD2 (5 bases). The CDR3 contains 12 residues. CDR1 SGDLS and CDR2 YYNGEE come from the germline V gene. CDR3 sequence: CAGRMSTDTQYF. In DNA form, the CDR3 reads TGTGCGGGGAGAATGAGCACAGATACGCAGTATTTT.

The chain employs TRBV6-4 and TRBJ2-7, with 7 bases fitting TRBD1. From germline, CDR1 is MRHNA and CDR2 SNTAGT. This CDR3 is built from 17 residues. The V segment lost 5 bases and the J segment 2 bases; nucleotides outside the gene matches: 15. CDR3 residues: CASSLDRERKGTYEQYF. The CDR3 DNA reads TGTGCCAGCAGTCTCGACAGGGAGAGGAAAGGAACCTACGAGCAGTACTTC.

In DNA form, the CDR3 reads TGTGCCAGCATCCCTAGCGGGCCCTCCTACGAGCAGTACTTC. Translating it yields CASIPSGPSYEQYF. V gene TRBV6-1 combines with J gene TRBJ2-7; 8 positions match TRBD2. The CDR3 has 14 amino acids. V shed 7 bases and J 0 bases; nucleotides not matched to a gene: 5. Germline V gene sequence: CDR1 MNHNS, CDR2 SASEGT.

The chain recombines TRBV10-3 with TRBJ2-5; 9 nucleotides line up with TRBD2. Germline loops: CDR1 ENHRY, CDR2 SYGVKD. The ends lost 4 bases at V and 3 bases at J; junction bases unmatched: 3. There are 14 residues in the CDR3. CDR3 sequence: CAISGASGKETQYF. CDR3 in DNA: TGTGCCATCAGTGGTGCTAGCGGGAAAGAGACCCAGTACTTC.

The chain carries TRBV27 and TRBJ1-2; D gene unclear. The CDR3 runs to 14 residues. The V gene's germline CDR1 is MNHEY and CDR2 SMNVEV (reference sequence). Trimming cost V 5 bases and J 8 bases, with 18 bases left between them. In DNA, the CDR3 is TGTGCCAGCAGTCCTACCAGCGGAGGGAAAGGCTACACCTTC. Translation: CASSPTSGGKGYTF.

The chain combines TRBV27 with TRBJ2-7, with 8 bases that match TRBD1. The CDR3 is 15 residues long. In germline, CDR1 is MNHEY, CDR2 SMNVEV (reference sequence). J gave up 1 base and V 6 bases, and 8 bases lay outside the gene matches. The CDR3, as DNA: TGTGCCAGCAGCAAGGACAGGGTAGGTTCCTACGAGCAGTACTTC. Protein product: CASSKDRVGSYEQYF.

This clone was counted only a few times. The chain combines TRBV21-1 with TRBJ1-5. TRBV21-1 is described as a pseudogene. The CDR3 contains 12 residues. CDR3 sequence (DNA): TGTGCCAGCAGCAAAGGGAACCAGCCCCAGCATTTT. Its translation is CASSKGNQPQHF.

The rearrangement links TRBV7-2 to TRBJ1-2; 9 nucleotides agree with TRBD1. V shed 3 bases, J shed 2 bases, and the junction held 10 bases outside the gene matches. Per germline, CDR1 SGHTA and CDR2 FQGNSA. The CDR3 totals 17 residues. The chain's CDR3 is CASSFRLTGGVNYGYTF. DNA for the CDR3: TGTGCCAGCAGCTTTCGGTTAACAGGGGGCGTAAACTATGGCTACACCTTC.

This rearrangement joins TRBV7-9 to TRBJ1-1; the D is unclear. Germline CDR1 is SEHNR and CDR2 is FQNEAQ (reference sequence). The V end lost 1 base, the J end lost 5 bases, and 11 bases lay between the germline ends. The CDR3 sequence is 14 residues long. CDR3 loop: CASSLDTRGTEAFF. The DNA of the CDR3 is TGTGCCAGCAGCTTAGACACCCGGGGTACTGAAGCTTTCTTT.

The chain is built from TRBV10-3 and TRBJ2-1; 9 nucleotides match TRBD1. The CDR3 is 15 residues long. CDR1 is ENHRY and CDR2 is SYGVKD in the germline V gene. V was pared by 7 bases and J by 4 bases, with 8 bases of the junction left unmatched. The CDR3 reads CAITRDREKYNEQFF. CDR3 DNA sequence: TGTGCCATCACCCGGGACAGGGAAAAGTACAATGAGCAGTTCTTC.

The V gene is TRBV19, the J gene TRBJ2-7; D gene uncertain. CDR3 size: 13 residues. Trimming pared 4 bases from V and 0 bases from J, leaving 7 bases between. Germline-derived CDR1 and CDR2 are LNHDA and SQIVND (reference sequence). The CDR3 coding sequence is TGTGCCAGTAGTACAGTTTCCTCCTACGAGCAGTACTTC. Translated: CASSTVSSYEQYF.

This clone was detected once. This chain joins TRBV5-1 and TRBJ1-4, with a possible D match to TRBD1 (5 bases). Trimming cost V 0 bases and J 7 bases, with 13 bases left between them. The CDR3 loop spans 15 amino acids. In germline, CDR1 is SGHRS, CDR2 YFSETQ. As DNA, the CDR3 is TGCGCCAGCAGCTTGGCCGGGACCCACTCTGAAAAACTGTTTTTT. This codes for CASSLAGTHSEKLFF.

This chain connects TRBV21-1 to TRBJ2-5. TRBV21-1 is a pseudogene locus. The CDR3 is 15 amino acids. CDR3 region: CAFRYSGNEGETQYF. CDR3 DNA sequence: TGTGCCTTCAGGTATTCCGGGAATGAGGGGGAGACCCAGTACTTC.

The rearrangement joins TRBV7-5 to TRBJ1-4; the table names TRBD1, a call not compared with the DNA. TRBV7-5 is termed a pseudogene. This CDR3 spans 16 amino acids. DNA of the CDR3: TGTGCCAGAAGCAGACGGGACAGGGGAGTGGGTGAAAAACTGTTTTTT. Its protein is CARSRRDRGVGEKLFF.

The chain combines TRBV18 with TRBJ1-5; D is possibly TRBD1 (6 bases). The length of the CDR3 is 16 residues. The V end was cut by 2 bases, the J end by 3 bases, with 14 bases between. In germline, CDR1 is KGHSH, CDR2 LQKENI. CDR3: CASSPNTGQNNQPQHF. In DNA, the CDR3 is TGTGCCAGCTCACCAAACACCGGACAGAACAATCAGCCCCAGCATTTT.

This clone was found once. The V and J genes are TRBV10-3 and TRBJ2-5; D gene ambiguous. Per germline, CDR1 ENHRY and CDR2 SYGVKD. The CDR3 runs to 14 residues. V was trimmed by 0 bases and J by 0 bases, leaving 5 bases between them. The CDR3 DNA reads TGTGCCATCAGTGAGTCTCCCCACCAAGAGACCCAGTACTTC. This translates into CAISESPHQETQYF.

This sequence joins TRBV9 and TRBJ2-2; D not resolved. The germline V gene encodes CDR1 SGDLS and CDR2 YYNGEE. The V end lost 3 bases, the J end lost 0 bases, and 6 bases lay between the germline ends. The CDR3 is made up of 14 amino acids. The CDR3 nucleotides read TGTGCCAGCAGCGAATGGACGAACACCGGGGAGCTGTTTTTT. Amino acids: CASSEWTNTGELFF.

J is TRBJ2-1 and V is TRBV4-3; a possible D gene is TRBD2 (6 bases). Germline V gene data show CDR1 as LGHNA and CDR2 as YSLEER. The CDR3 runs 13 residues. The ends were cut back, 1 base at V and 15 bases at J, with 16 bases in the middle. The CDR3 nucleotides read TGCGCCAGCAGCCAAGCGGGCGGGGCCACGCCGTTCTTC. This codes for CASSQAGGATPFF.

V and J are TRBV5-1 and TRBJ2-3; D unclear. In germline, CDR1 is SGHRS, CDR2 YFSETQ. The CDR3 consists of 14 residues. V was pared by 6 bases and J by 2 bases, with 13 bases between. Here the CDR3 DNA reads TGCGCCAGCACCGACGGTGAGATCACAGATACGCAGTATTTT. The encoded protein is CASTDGEITDTQYF.

The chain has TRBV5-4 and TRBJ2-7, with TRBD1 matching over 9 bases. The V gene's germline CDR1 is SGHNT and CDR2 YYREEE (reference sequence). V shed 0 bases and J 5 bases; nucleotides not matched to a gene: 9. This CDR3 region has 16 residues. DNA of the CDR3: TGTGCCAGCAGCTTGGAATATGGACAGGGGAGGCACGAGCAGTACTTC. Translating gives CASSLEYGQGRHEQYF.